This T cell receptor (beta chain) was retrieved from a study of blood T cell repertoires in COVID-19. Study details: Both acute and convalescent COVID-19 samples were obtained from the United States, Italy and Spain. T cells, B-cell-depleted T cells, or PBMCs provided the cDNA or gDNA that served as material.

Per the original data handling: Amplified reference gene primers provided the basis for estimating nucleated cell counts. Some clones are missing from TCRdb's copy, which holds only in-frame ones; the method was immunoSEQ multiplex PCR. Clone size and the V and J calls come from that table; the DNA yielded D and trimming. The repertoire holds 120,000 to 150,000 clones, with about 89% as singletons. In germline, CDR1 is MNHEY, CDR2 SVGAGI. V trimming: 6 bases; J trimming: 3 bases; junction bases outside the gene matches: 5. The CDR3 has 14 amino acids. The receptor comes from a man older than 75 with acute or convalescent COVID-19. Specimen: peripheral blood. The chain joins TRBV6-5 to TRBJ2-3; 8 bases line up with TRBD1. The CDR3 is CASRGRGRTDTQYF. The CDR3 DNA is TGTGCCAGCAGGGGCAGGGGGCGGACAGATACGCAGTATTTT.